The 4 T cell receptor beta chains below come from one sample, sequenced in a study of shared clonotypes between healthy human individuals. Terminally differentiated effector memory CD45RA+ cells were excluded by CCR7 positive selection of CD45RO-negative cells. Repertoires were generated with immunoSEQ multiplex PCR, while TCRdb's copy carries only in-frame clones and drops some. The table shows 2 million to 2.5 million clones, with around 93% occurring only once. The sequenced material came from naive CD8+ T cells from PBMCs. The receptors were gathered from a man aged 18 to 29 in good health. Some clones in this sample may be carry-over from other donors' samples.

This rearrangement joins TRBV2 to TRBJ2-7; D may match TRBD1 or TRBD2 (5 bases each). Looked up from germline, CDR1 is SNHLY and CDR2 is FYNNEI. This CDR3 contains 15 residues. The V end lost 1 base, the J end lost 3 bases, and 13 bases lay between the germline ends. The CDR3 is CASSEEDRGSYEQYF. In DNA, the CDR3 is TGTGCCAGCAGTGAAGAGGATCGGGGCAGCTACGAGCAGTACTTC.

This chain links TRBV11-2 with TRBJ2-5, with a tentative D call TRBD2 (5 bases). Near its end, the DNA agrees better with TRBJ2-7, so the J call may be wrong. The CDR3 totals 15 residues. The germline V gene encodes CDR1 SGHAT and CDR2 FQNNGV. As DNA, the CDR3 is TGTGCCAGCCGTACTTGGAGTGAGGGCTCCTACGAGCAGTACTTC. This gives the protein CASRTWSEGSYEQYF.

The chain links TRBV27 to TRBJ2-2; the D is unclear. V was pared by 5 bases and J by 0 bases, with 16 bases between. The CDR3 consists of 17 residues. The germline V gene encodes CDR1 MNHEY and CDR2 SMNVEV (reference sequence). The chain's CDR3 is CASSLTSGAANTGELFF. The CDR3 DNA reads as TGTGCCAGCAGTCTCACCTCGGGTGCTGCGAACACCGGGGAGCTGTTTTTT.

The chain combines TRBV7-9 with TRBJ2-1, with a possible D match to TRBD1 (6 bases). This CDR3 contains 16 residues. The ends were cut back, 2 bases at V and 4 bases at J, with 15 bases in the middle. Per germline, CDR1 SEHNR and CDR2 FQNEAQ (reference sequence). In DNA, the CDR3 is TGTGCCAGCAGCTTAAAGGGACAAATTCTTTACAATGAGCAGTTCTTC. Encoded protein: CASSLKGQILYNEQFF.